What follows are 28 T cell receptor beta chains derived from one specimen sequenced in a study of blood T cell repertoires in COVID-19 (dated by TCRdb to the early 2020s). The library was obtained by the immunoSEQ multiplex PCR assay. Imported from immuneACCESS, the table was reduced by TCRdb to in-frame sequences with V and J called. These copies leave out some clones; in studies compared against another copy, an unresolved V gene accounts for under half, and the cause of the remainder is not known. This sample comprises about 98,000 clones, about 80% of them detected only once. 3.5% to 5% of the sample goes to the ten largest clones. Sequenced: peripheral blood. The receptors were sampled from a man in his sixties with acute or convalescent COVID-19.

V usage is TRBV7-2 and J usage is TRBJ2-6, with D possibly TRBD1 on 6 matching bases. This CDR3 comprises 18 residues. Per the germline V gene, CDR1 is SGHTA and CDR2 is FQGNSA. V was clipped by 4 bases and J by 0 bases, with 16 bases between them. The CDR3 nucleotides are TGTGCCAGCAGCTGGGGGACAACTTCCCTCTCTGGGGCCAACGTCCTGACTTTC. Protein product: CASSWGTTSLSGANVLTF.

The J gene is TRBJ2-1, the V gene TRBV4-3; perhaps TRBD2 as D (5 bases). CDR1 and CDR2 (germline): LGHNA, YSLEER. CDR3 length equals 15 residues. V lost 1 base to trimming and J lost 1 base, with 8 bases between them. CDR3 in amino acids: CASSQGAVSYNEQFF. CDR3 DNA sequence: TGCGCCAGCAGCCAAGGAGCGGTATCCTACAATGAGCAGTTCTTC.

A few counts support this clone. This rearrangement joins TRBV11-3 to TRBJ2-3; D is ambiguous. Trimming removed 1 base from V and 2 bases from J, with 13 bases in between. This CDR3 comprises 16 residues. The germline CDR1 and CDR2 sequences are SGHNT and YENEEA. The CDR3 DNA reads TGTGCCAGCAGCTTAGGCGACTCAGCCCTCACAGATACGCAGTATTTT. Translated, it gives CASSLGDSALTDTQYF.

The chain is built from TRBV9 and TRBJ1-1; D unresolved. The germline V gene encodes CDR1 SGDLS and CDR2 YYNGEE. The CDR3 is 14 amino acids. V was trimmed by 3 bases and J by 1 base, leaving 10 bases between them. The CDR3 coding sequence is TGTGCCAGCAGCGGGCCGACACAGAACACTGAAGCTTTCTTT. The encoded protein is CASSGPTQNTEAFF.

The DNA of the CDR3 is TGTGCCAGCAGCCCCGGGACTGGAAACTACGAGCAGTACGTC. As protein: CASSPGTGNYEQYV. The chain couples TRBV6-5 to TRBJ2-7, with D possibly TRBD2 on 6 matching bases. The V end lost 6 bases, the J end lost 3 bases, and 15 bases lay between the germline ends. CDR1 is MNHEY, CDR2 SVGAGI, per germline. This CDR3 has 14 amino acids.

This clone was detected a few times. The chain joins TRBV5-6 to TRBJ2-1; D gene ambiguous. CDR3 size: 14 residues. Germline V gene lookup returns CDR1 SGHDT and CDR2 YYEEEE. V was clipped by 0 bases and J by 0 bases, with 4 bases between them. The CDR3 DNA is TGTGCCAGCAGCTTGGACAGCTCCTACAATGAGCAGTTCTTC. Protein: CASSLDSSYNEQFF.

V is TRBV10-3 and J is TRBJ2-7; D is uncertain. The CDR3 loop spans 12 amino acids. Germline CDR1 ENHRY, CDR2 SYGVKD. The germline V and J ends were trimmed by 10 bases and 1 base, with 11 bases remaining between them. This CDR3 reads CATASSSYEQYV. In DNA, the CDR3 is TGTGCCACTGCAAGTAGTTCCTACGAGCAGTACGTC.

CDR3 in DNA: TGTGCCAGCAAACGGACAGGAGCAAACACTGAAGCTTTCTTT. Its protein product is CASKRTGANTEAFF. The V call is TRBV19, the J call TRBJ1-1; 7 bases are a match to TRBD1. The germline V gene encodes CDR1 LNHDA and CDR2 SQIVND (reference sequence). The J segment lost 2 bases and the V segment lost 9 bases, leaving 9 bases of the junction unmatched. This CDR3 is built from 14 residues.

CDR3 in amino acids: CASSLGASNQPQHF. The CDR3 bases are TGTGCCAGCAGCTTAGGGGCTAGCAATCAGCCCCAGCATTTT. This chain uses TRBV7-9 with TRBJ1-5, with D unresolved. Germline V gene data show CDR1 as SEHNR and CDR2 as FQNEAQ (reference sequence). This CDR3 is built from 14 residues. Trimming took off 1 base at V and 0 bases at J, with 4 bases between the two ends.

The chain combines TRBV4-1 with TRBJ2-3, with 8 positions matching TRBD1. J gave up 4 bases and V 3 bases, and 3 bases lay outside the gene matches. The CDR3 covers 14 residues. Germline loops: CDR1 MGHRA, CDR2 YSYEKL. Here the CDR3 DNA reads TGCGCCAGCAGCCAGGACAGGGTCGCAGATACGCAGTATTTT. Its translation is CASSQDRVADTQYF.

The V and J genes are TRBV18 and TRBJ2-5; a possible D gene is TRBD1 (6 bases). CDR1 KGHSH and CDR2 LQKENI come from the germline V gene. V was pared by 8 bases and J by 1 base, with 11 bases between. This CDR3 has 13 amino acids. CDR3 sequence: CASARDTQETQYF. DNA of the CDR3: TGTGCCAGCGCCCGGGACACCCAAGAGACCCAGTACTTC.

V and J are TRBV28 and TRBJ1-2, with 8 bases identical to TRBD1. Germline trimming cut 6 bases from V and 0 bases from J; bases unmatched to any gene: 6. The CDR3 loop spans 15 amino acids. Germline-derived CDR1 and CDR2 are MDHEN and SYDVKM. Written as DNA, the CDR3 is TGTGCCAGCAGGCCTAGACAGGGGACTAACTATGGCTACACCTTC. It yields the protein CASRPRQGTNYGYTF.

The V gene is TRBV3-1 (or the pseudogene TRBV3-2), the J gene TRBJ2-2; 9 nucleotides agree with TRBD1. Germline assignment: CDR1 LGHDT and CDR2 YNNKEL (reference sequence). The junction had 3 bases not matched to a gene; V was cut back by 4 bases and J by 9 bases. The CDR3 consists of 13 residues. The CDR3: CASSLQGARELFF. CDR3 bases: TGTGCCAGCAGCCTACAGGGGGCGCGGGAGCTGTTTTTT.

The rearrangement joins TRBV19 to TRBJ1-1, with D hard to call. CDR1 is LNHDA and CDR2 is SQIVND in the germline V gene (reference sequence). The V end was cut by 5 bases, the J end by 3 bases, with 13 bases between. This CDR3 comprises 14 residues. The CDR3 sequence: CASSDVRRDTEAFF. The CDR3 bases are TGTGCCAGTAGTGACGTCAGGAGGGACACTGAAGCTTTCTTT.

The rearrangement uses TRBV6-1 and TRBJ2-1; 7 nucleotides match TRBD1. Losses at the gene ends were 2 bases for V and 6 bases for J; bases not matched to a gene: 7. The CDR3 totals 15 residues. Germline values: CDR1 MNHNS, CDR2 SASEGT. The DNA for the CDR3 is TGTGCCAGCAGTGAACACAGGGGCTCGGCCAATGAGCAGTTCTTC. Protein: CASSEHRGSANEQFF.

This rearrangement joins TRBV19 to TRBJ1-1; D may be TRBD1 (5 bases). This CDR3 has 13 residues. The V end was cut by 4 bases, the J end by 4 bases, with 10 bases between. The V gene's germline CDR1 is LNHDA and CDR2 SQIVND (reference sequence). In nucleotides, the CDR3 is TGTGCCAGTAGTACTCGACAGACCACTGAAGCTTTCTTT. This codes for CASSTRQTTEAFF. The full variable domain, in which reference TRBV19 and TRBJ1-1 provide the parts outside the CDR3, is DGGITQSPKYLFRKEGQNVTLSCEQNLNHDAMYWYRQDPGQGLRLIYYSQIVNDFQKGDIAEGYSVSREKKESFPLTVTSAQKNPTAFYLCASSTRQTTEAFFGQGTRLTVV.

The gene calls are TRBV24-1 and TRBJ2-3; D is unresolved. The germline V and J ends were trimmed by 3 bases and 0 bases, with 6 bases remaining between them. The CDR3 loop spans 14 amino acids. Looked up from germline, CDR1 is KGHDR and CDR2 is SFDVKD. The CDR3 sequence: CATSDATSTDTQYF. The CDR3 DNA is TGTGCCACCAGTGATGCGACTAGCACAGATACGCAGTATTTT.

The genes are TRBV6-2 or TRBV6-3 and TRBJ2-1; D gene ambiguous. V was trimmed by 2 bases and J by 2 bases, leaving 4 bases between them. The CDR3 loop spans 13 amino acids. In germline, CDR1 is MNHEY, CDR2 SVGEGT. CDR3 in DNA: TGTGCCAGCAGTTACGAGCCCTACAATGAGCAGTTCTTC. Translating gives CASSYEPYNEQFF.

The chain is built from TRBV24-1 and TRBJ1-2, with D perhaps matching TRBD1 (6 bases). Germline CDR1 reads KGHDR; CDR2 reads SFDVKD. Trimming took 4 bases from V and 7 from J, leaving 12 bases between them. The CDR3 length is 13 residues. Here the CDR3 reads CATSDRGTGGYTF. The CDR3 DNA reads TGTGCCACCAGTGACAGGGGTACGGGTGGCTACACCTTC.

This chain uses TRBV6-5 with TRBJ2-1; 9 bases align to TRBD1. CDR3 length: 14 amino acids. Germline V gives CDR1 MNHEY, CDR2 SVGAGI. Germline trimming cut 6 bases from V and 10 bases from J; bases unmatched to any gene: 10. CDR3 protein: CASSIATGGEEQFF. For the CDR3, the DNA is TGTGCCAGCAGCATCGCCACAGGGGGCGAGGAGCAGTTCTTC.

The chain is built from TRBV9 and TRBJ2-1; TRBD2 agrees at 14 bases. J was trimmed by 4 bases and V by 3 bases; bases with no gene match: 9. Germline CDR1 is SGDLS and CDR2 is YYNGEE. CDR3 length: 18 amino acids. Here the CDR3 DNA reads TGTGCCAGCAGCGGCCCTGGGACTAGCGGGGGACCTTACAATGAGCAGTTCTTC. Encoded protein: CASSGPGTSGGPYNEQFF.

V gene TRBV11-3 combines with J gene TRBJ1-6; unclear D gene. This CDR3 is built from 13 residues. Per germline, CDR1 SGHNT and CDR2 YENEEA. V lost 4 bases and J lost 11, with 12 bases in between. DNA of the CDR3: TGTGCCAGCAGCTCCGACACCTCAACACCCCTCCACTTT. Its translation is CASSSDTSTPLHF.

V and J are TRBV5-4 and TRBJ2-7, with D perhaps matching TRBD1 (6 bases). Germline assignment: CDR1 SGHNT and CDR2 YYREEE (reference sequence). The CDR3 runs 15 residues. V was shortened by 4 bases and J by 3 bases, with 17 bases between the two germline ends. The CDR3 region is CASSRNWDTYYEQYF. Written as DNA, the CDR3 is TGTGCCAGCAGCCGGAATTGGGACACTTACTACGAGCAGTACTTC.

The CDR3: CASSRTGENTEAFF. The CDR3 nucleotides read TGTGCCAGCAGCCGCACGGGAGAGAACACTGAAGCTTTCTTT. The chain joins TRBV5-4 to TRBJ1-1; no firm D call. The CDR3 has 14 residues. V dropped 4 bases and J dropped 1 base, with 11 bases sitting between them. The germline CDR1 and CDR2 sequences are SGHNT and YYREEE (reference sequence).

V usage is TRBV29-1 and J usage is TRBJ1-2; no clear D. CDR3 length equals 13 residues. From germline, CDR1 is SQVTM and CDR2 ANQGSEA. V shed 3 bases and J shed 4 bases, with 12 bases lying between them. CDR3 DNA sequence: TGCAGCGTTGATAGGCGGGGAGGCTATGGCTACACCTTC. This encodes CSVDRRGGYGYTF. The whole variable domain, filled in from reference TRBV29-1 and TRBJ1-2, reads SAVISQKPSRDICQRGTSLTIQCQVDSQVTMMFWYRQQPGQSLTLIATANQGSEATYESGFVIDKFPISRPNLTFSTLTVSNMSPEDSSIYLCSVDRRGGYGYTFGSGTRLTVV.

At least ten counts were recorded for this clone. The chain couples TRBV13 to TRBJ1-2; 7 nucleotides align to TRBD1. The J segment lost 2 bases and the V segment lost 5 bases, leaving 5 bases of the junction unmatched. Germline loops: CDR1 PRHDT, CDR2 FYEKMQ (reference sequence). The CDR3 has 14 residues. CDR3 DNA sequence: TGTGCCAGCAGCCGGGACAGCGGAAACTATGGCTACACCTTC. Its protein is CASSRDSGNYGYTF.

V gene TRBV19 combines with J gene TRBJ1-5; 8 bases align to TRBD1. This CDR3 contains 13 residues. Unmatched junction bases numbered 6, after V lost 7 bases and J lost 7 bases. The germline gives CDR1 LNHDA, CDR2 SQIVND (reference sequence). The CDR3 region has the DNA TGTGCCAGTACTACAGGGGGGCAACAGCCCCAGCATTTT. Protein: CASTTGGQQPQHF. The variable domain in full, with the rest retrieved from reference TRBV19 and TRBJ1-5, is DGGITQSPKYLFRKEGQNVTLSCEQNLNHDAMYWYRQDPGQGLRLIYYSQIVNDFQKGDIAEGYSVSREKKESFPLTVTSAQKNPTAFYLCASTTGGQQPQHFGDGTRLSIL.

The chain employs TRBV29-1 and TRBJ1-1, with D tentatively TRBD1 (5 bases). Germline values: CDR1 SQVTM, CDR2 ANQGSEA. V was cut by 0 bases and J by 1 base, with 6 bases left in between. The CDR3 spans 13 residues. CDR3 amino acids: CSVEETENTEAFF. In DNA, the CDR3 is TGCAGCGTTGAAGAGACAGAGAACACTGAAGCTTTCTTT.